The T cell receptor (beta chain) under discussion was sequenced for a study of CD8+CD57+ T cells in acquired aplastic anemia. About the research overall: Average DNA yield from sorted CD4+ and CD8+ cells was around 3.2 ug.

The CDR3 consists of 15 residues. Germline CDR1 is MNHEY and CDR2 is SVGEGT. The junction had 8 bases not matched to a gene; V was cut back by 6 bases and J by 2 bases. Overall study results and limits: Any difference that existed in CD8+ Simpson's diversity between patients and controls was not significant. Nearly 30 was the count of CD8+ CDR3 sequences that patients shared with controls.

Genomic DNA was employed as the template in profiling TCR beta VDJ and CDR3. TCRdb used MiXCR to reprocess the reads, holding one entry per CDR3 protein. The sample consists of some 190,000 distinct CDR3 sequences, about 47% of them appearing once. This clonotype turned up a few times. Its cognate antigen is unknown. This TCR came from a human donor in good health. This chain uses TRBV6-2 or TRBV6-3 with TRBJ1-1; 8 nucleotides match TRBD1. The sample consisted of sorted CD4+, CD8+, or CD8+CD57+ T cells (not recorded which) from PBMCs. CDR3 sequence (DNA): TGTGCCAGCAGAACGAGGGACAGGAGAAACACTGAAGCTTTCTTT. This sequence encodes CASRTRDRRNTEAFF.